Listed here are 19 T cell receptor beta chains from one sample, sequenced in a study of shared clonotypes between healthy human individuals. Sequenced by immunoSEQ multiplex PCR; TCRdb stores in-frame clones only, minus some. The sample lists 2.5 million or so clones, 85% to 95% occurring once. The source material was naive CD4+ T cells sorted from blood. As to subset: CD45RA+ positively selected. The source is a man aged 18 to 29 in good health.

This clone was seen just once. V and J are TRBV6-6 and TRBJ2-7; TRBD2 is a possible D gene (7 bases). CDR3 length: 16 residues. CDR1 MNHNY and CDR2 SVGAGI come from the germline V gene (reference sequence). V shed 0 bases and J shed 3 bases, with 15 bases lying between them. In DNA form, the CDR3 reads TGTGCCAGCAGTTACTCGATTGTAGGGGGGGGCTACGAGCAGTACTTC. This encodes CASSYSIVGGGYEQYF.

This clone was seen a few times. The J gene is TRBJ1-1, the V gene TRBV30; D might be TRBD1 (5 bases). Trimming removed 2 bases from V and 4 bases from J, with 11 bases in between. CDR3 length: 13 residues. CDR1 GTSNPN and CDR2 SVGIG come from the germline V gene (reference sequence). CDR3 sequence reads: CAWSLGVGTEAFF. Written as DNA, the CDR3 is TGTGCCTGGAGTTTGGGGGTGGGCACTGAAGCTTTCTTT.

V usage is TRBV28 and J usage is TRBJ2-6; TRBD1 is a possible D gene (5 bases). This CDR3 spans 15 amino acids. Looked up from germline, CDR1 is MDHEN and CDR2 is SYDVKM. V gave up 5 bases and J gave up 0 bases, with 8 bases separating them. The CDR3 DNA follows: TGTGCCAGCAGTCAGGGTATCTCTGGGGCCAACGTCCTGACTTTC. Translating it yields CASSQGISGANVLTF.

Notes on this clone: Other DNA sequences in this sample translate to the same CDR3. This sequence joins TRBV7-2 and TRBJ2-3, with D unclear. Germline assignment: CDR1 SGHTA and CDR2 FQGNSA. V shed 3 bases and J shed 0 bases, with 1 base lying between them. The CDR3 sequence is 12 residues long. Here the CDR3 DNA reads TGTGCCAGCAGCTTTAGCACAGATACGCAGTATTTT. It yields the protein CASSFSTDTQYF.

This chain links TRBV19 with TRBJ2-1, with 13 bases that match TRBD2. J was trimmed by 5 bases and V by 3 bases; bases with no gene match: 7. Germline CDR1 LNHDA, CDR2 SQIVND (reference sequence). This CDR3 region has 17 residues. This CDR3 reads CASSIRTSGSANNEQFF. CDR3 bases: TGTGCCAGTAGTATTAGGACTAGCGGGAGTGCGAACAATGAGCAGTTCTTC.

V is TRBV30 and J is TRBJ1-2; TRBD1 matches at 7 bases. CDR3 length: 14 amino acids. CDR1 and CDR2 (germline): GTSNPN, SVGIG (reference sequence). With 2 bases clipped from V and 5 bases from J, the junction kept 8 bases outside the gene matches. The CDR3 here is CAWSHPGGEYGYTF. For the CDR3, the DNA is TGTGCCTGGAGTCATCCAGGGGGAGAATATGGCTACACCTTC.

The chain is built from TRBV5-1 and TRBJ2-5; D remains unclear. Trimming cost V 4 bases and J 2 bases, with 12 bases left between them. This CDR3 has 14 residues. Germline loops: CDR1 SGHRS, CDR2 YFSETQ. CDR3 protein: CASSPGAKQETQYF. For the CDR3, the DNA is TGCGCCAGCAGCCCGGGCGCAAAGCAAGAGACCCAGTACTTC.

Comment on this clone: Other DNA sequences of this sample code for an identical CDR3. The rearrangement uses TRBV30 and TRBJ1-6; 8 bases are shared with TRBD1. After removal of 1 base from V and 0 bases from J, the junction contained 2 bases not matched to a gene. CDR3 length: 16 residues. Germline V gene lookup returns CDR1 GTSNPN and CDR2 SVGIG (reference sequence). DNA of the CDR3: TGTGCCTGGAGTGGTGACAGGGGCTCCTATAATTCACCCCTCCACTTT. It translates to CAWSGDRGSYNSPLHF.

V usage is TRBV10-1 and J usage is TRBJ2-1, with D perhaps TRBD1 or TRBD2 (5 bases each). The CDR3 is made up of 16 amino acids. V was shortened by 8 bases and J by 5 bases, with 22 bases between the two germline ends. Germline V gene sequence: CDR1 WNHNN, CDR2 SYGVQD (reference sequence). The CDR3 sequence: CASGSGTLGHNNEQFF. CDR3 nucleotide sequence: TGCGCCAGCGGGTCCGGGACGCTAGGCCACAACAATGAGCAGTTCTTC.

The rearrangement links TRBV28 to TRBJ1-4; D unresolved. The germline CDR1 and CDR2 sequences are MDHEN and SYDVKM. This CDR3 is built from 13 residues. V was clipped by 11 bases and J by 6 bases, with 16 bases between them. DNA for the CDR3: TGTGCCGTCCAGTCGCCCCTTCATGAAAAACTGTTTTTT. This codes for CAVQSPLHEKLFF.

The rearrangement uses TRBV29-1 and TRBJ1-1, with 9 bases identical to TRBD1. With 5 bases clipped from V and 6 bases from J, the junction kept 7 bases outside the gene matches. From germline, CDR1 is SQVTM and CDR2 ANQGSEA. The CDR3 contains 13 residues. The CDR3 sequence: CSVHTQGAAEAFF. The CDR3 bases are TGCAGCGTTCACACACAGGGGGCCGCTGAAGCTTTCTTT. The variable domain in full, completed from reference TRBV29-1 and TRBJ1-1, reads SAVISQKPSRDICQRGTSLTIQCQVDSQVTMMFWYRQQPGQSLTLIATANQGSEATYESGFVIDKFPISRPNLTFSTLTVSNMSPEDSSIYLCSVHTQGAAEAFFGQGTRLTVV.

The chain uses TRBV5-6 and TRBJ1-2, with unresolved D. The CDR3 is made up of 13 amino acids. The V end lost 0 bases, the J end lost 8 bases, and 11 bases lay between the germline ends. Germline V gives CDR1 SGHDT, CDR2 YYEEEE. CDR3 DNA sequence: TGTGCCAGCAGCTTGGAAAGGGTGACGGGCTACACCTTC. Its protein product is CASSLERVTGYTF.

The chain joins TRBV27 to TRBJ2-3, with 15 bases fitting TRBD2. The V gene end was trimmed by 5 bases and the J gene end by 4 bases; junction bases not matched to a gene: 4. The CDR3 is 16 amino acids. Germline CDR1 MNHEY, CDR2 SMNVEV (reference sequence). The DNA for the CDR3 is TGTGCCAGCAGTGTCGGACTAGCGGGAGGGTCAGATACGCAGTATTTT. It translates to CASSVGLAGGSDTQYF.

The V gene is TRBV28, the J gene TRBJ2-3; 7 bases align to TRBD1. The CDR3 runs to 19 residues. The germline V gene has CDR1 MDHEN and CDR2 SYDVKM. Trimming removed 3 bases from V and 3 bases from J; junction bases left unmatched: 18. The CDR3 sequence: CASSFDRARGAPGTDTQYF. Here the CDR3 DNA reads TGTGCCAGCAGTTTCGACAGGGCGAGAGGGGCCCCTGGGACAGATACGCAGTATTTT.

The chain recombines TRBV2 with TRBJ1-2; the D is unclear. CDR1 is SNHLY and CDR2 is FYNNEI in the germline V gene. V lost 1 base to trimming and J lost 5 bases, with 14 bases between them. The CDR3 spans 15 residues. In DNA form, the CDR3 reads TGTGCCAGCAGTGAAGGGATGGGAGGAACATATGGCTACACCTTC. Protein sequence: CASSEGMGGTYGYTF.

The chain is built from TRBV5-5 and TRBJ1-6; TRBD1 matches 9 bases. Looked up from germline, CDR1 is SGHKS and CDR2 is YYEKEE (reference sequence). After removal of 4 bases from V and 8 bases from J, the junction contained 7 bases not matched to a gene. The CDR3 sequence is 15 residues long. DNA for the CDR3: TGTGCCAGCAGCCGAGGGGGACAGGGCGATTCACCCCTCCACTTT. Its protein is CASSRGGQGDSPLHF.

The CDR3 nucleotides read TGTGCCAGCTCACCCTCTAGCGGAGAAGCCTACGAGCAGTACTTC. This gives the protein CASSPSSGEAYEQYF. The chain is built from TRBV18 and TRBJ2-7; TRBD2 matches 7 bases. This CDR3 region has 15 residues. V shed 3 bases and J 2 bases; nucleotides not matched to a gene: 7. Germline V lookup: CDR1 KGHSH, CDR2 LQKENI.

This clone has a handful of counts. Other DNA sequences from this sample encode an identical CDR3 as well. This chain uses TRBV27 with TRBJ2-7; 8 bases align to TRBD1. The trim removed 2 bases at V and 2 bases at J, leaving 2 bases unmatched. The germline V gene has CDR1 MNHEY and CDR2 SMNVEV (reference sequence). The CDR3 sequence is 14 residues long. The CDR3 DNA reads as TGTGCCAGCAGTTTAGGGACAGGTCCCTACGAGCAGTACTTC. It translates to CASSLGTGPYEQYF.

The chain recombines TRBV9 with TRBJ2-2; possibly TRBD1 for D (6 bases). V was shortened by 4 bases and J by 8 bases, with 18 bases between the two germline ends. The CDR3 extends over 15 amino acids. CDR1 and CDR2 from the germline V gene are SGDLS and YYNGEE. CDR3 nucleotide sequence: TGTGCCAGCAGCCTCAGGGGTTCAAACCCGGGGGAGCTGTTTTTT. This codes for CASSLRGSNPGELFF.